This T cell receptor beta chain was documented in a study of beta chain features in type 1 diabetes (dated by TCRdb to 2016 to 2019). Background for the entire study: No differences in mean age, gender distribution, total cell number or subset yield were found between patients and healthy donors. A total of roughly 100 million sorted cells were examined across all samples, and RNA yield correlated strongly with the number of cells per subset. The study compared the TCRB repertoires of sorted circulating CD4+ T cell subsets in recently diagnosed type 1 diabetes patients with those in matched healthy donors. Whereas all 30 or so donors provided naive and central memory subsets, regulatory and stem cell-like memory subsets were isolated from just 8 patients and roughly 8 healthy donors. Broad study findings and their caveats: Shorter templates might have been favored by PCR, but patient and control samples were amplified and corrected together, so both groups would have been affected equally by any skew. Naive, central memory and regulatory TCRB repertoires appeared to be more similar among patients than among healthy donors. Because small numbers of individuals were included in the HLA sub-analyses, any influence of HLA type on TCRB rearrangement was left unresolved. At VDJ recombination sites, patients with type 1 diabetes made fewer insertions and deleted more nucleotides, a pattern implying thymic rearrangement abnormalities. In all four CD4+ subsets, TCRB CDR3 length was moderately but significantly shorter in type 1 diabetes patients. Because cDNA rather than genomic DNA was sequenced, highly expressing activated cells could have been over-represented, although no difference in activation and CD3 levels was found between groups.

As to this clone: This clone's antigen is unknown. No much larger clone exists at a distance of one base, and base qualities are not known.

From each donor, a single peripheral blood sample of approximately 0.11 L on average was drawn into heparinised tubes. A BD FACSAria II and a panel including CD45RO, CCR7, CD25, CD127, CD95 and CD27 were used to sort naive, central memory, regulatory and stem cell-like memory CD4+ T cells. Purity was above 95% for every sorted population. PBMCs were isolated immediately by Lymphoprep density gradient centrifugation and stained directly without culture. So that batch effects would be minimized, each experiment stained and sorted samples in pairs, pairing one healthy donor with one patient. The entire isolated RNA was reverse transcribed using the High Capacity cDNA Reverse Transcription Kit, and thus expressed TCRB transcripts were sequenced. Deep immunoSEQ sequencing was performed on naive, central memory and regulatory T cell samples, with an average of around 3.5 million total reads per sample. After sorted cells were lysed in RLT buffer, RNA was extracted with DNase-treated RNeasy Micro or Mini kits, with the choice depending on cell number. Each cell subset was processed on its own to prevent cross-contamination, while patient and healthy donor samples were processed together. The immunoSEQ multiplex PCR was used to amplify TCRB sequences from cDNA, generating 87-bp fragments that spanned the CDR3 region. Amplicons were sequenced on the Illumina HiSeq platform. The original pipeline was this. Synthetic template baselines were used to correct PCR bias computationally, reads within Hamming distance 2 were collapsed, and singletons that could not be merged were discarded. Reads were aligned to IMGT to assign V, D and J genes, CDR3 length, and insertions or deletions at six rearrangement sites. Within each subset, clonotype counts were normalized to sorted cell number, after which true diversity and Gini coefficients were computed with the tcR R package. Repertoire sharing was quantified using the overlap coefficient calculated on TCRB nucleotide sequences. In TCRdb, the immuneACCESS table is reduced to in-frame sequences with V and J assigned. These tables do not hold every clone; where another copy was compared, an unresolved V gene accounts for under half, and the others remain unexplained. Clone size and V and J calls were adopted from that table, with D and trimming inferred from the DNA. The sample yields about 320,000 clones; about 14% were counted once. Of the sample, about 6.7% falls within the top ten clones.

CDR1 and CDR2 were assigned from the germline V gene as SGHAT and FQNNGV. From the cysteine through the phenylalanine, the CDR3 covers 14 amino acids. Only CDR3 DNA remains: 42 bases, in frame from the first base. Unmatched junction bases come to 7, with V trimmed by 6 bases and J by 6 bases. Source material: central memory CD4+ T cells from blood. Recombination connected TRBV11-2 to TRBJ2-1; TRBD1 aligns with 8 central bases. The origin of this receptor is a man younger than 40 in good health. The nucleotides read TGTGCCAGCAGGTGGACAGGGAGCCGCAATGAGCAGTTCTTC. Its translation reads: CASRWTGSRNEQFF.